This T cell receptor (beta chain) was profiled in a study of blood T cell repertoires in COVID-19. For the study at large: Specimens from acute and convalescent COVID-19 originated in the United States, Italy and Spain. The cDNA or gDNA used as material had been derived from T cells, B-cell-depleted T cells, or PBMCs.

V was pared by 0 bases and J by 8 bases, with 19 bases of the junction left unmatched. The CDR3 extends over 19 amino acids. Germline CDR1 is SGHDN and CDR2 is FVKESK. The authors' processing: Nucleated cell counts were estimated from reference gene primer amplification. Profiled with immunoSEQ multiplex PCR; TCRdb holds only in-frame clones, not every one. The V and J calls and clone size are taken from that table; D and trimming were inferred from the DNA. Among over 200,000 clones listed, around 88% were seen once. This clone was detected once. The sequence was obtained from a man younger than 35 with active or convalescent COVID-19. Input material: peripheral blood. This chain joins TRBV14 and TRBJ2-1; 7 positions match TRBD1. CDR3 sequence (DNA): TGTGCCAGCAGCCAAGATCGTAGTAGTTCAGGGACAGCCGGGGATGAGCAGTTCTTC. It codes for CASSQDRSSSGTAGDEQFF.